Following are 14 T cell receptor beta chains from one sample sequenced in a study of response to subunit inactivated influenza vaccine. TCRdb processed the RT-PCR reads anew with MiXCR; each CDR3 protein has one entry. The sample has hundreds of thousands of distinct CDR3 sequences; 14% are singletons. Sequenced material: PBMCs from blood, taken approximately 15 days before vaccination. The receptor source for this set is a middle-aged man who received an inactivated influenza vaccine.

This chain connects TRBV5-4 to TRBJ2-3; tentatively, D is TRBD2 (6 bases). This CDR3 contains 16 residues. V lost 4 bases, J lost 0 bases, and 15 bases lay in between. CDR1 SGHNT and CDR2 YYREEE come from the germline V gene (reference sequence). The CDR3: CASSVKRSGSTDTQYF. The CDR3, as DNA: TGTGCCAGCAGCGTGAAGCGGAGCGGGAGCACAGATACGCAGTATTTT.

This clonotype was found a few times. This rearrangement joins TRBV20-1 to TRBJ2-7, with D possibly TRBD2 on 6 matching bases. The CDR3 is made up of 13 amino acids. The germline CDR1 and CDR2 sequences are DFQATT and SNEGSKA (reference sequence). Trimming pared 7 bases from V and 3 bases from J, leaving 16 bases between. The CDR3: CSVIGASDYEQYF. CDR3 sequence (DNA): TGCAGTGTTATCGGGGCTAGCGACTACGAGCAGTACTTC.

This clonotype was seen only a few times. The rearrangement uses TRBV12-3 or TRBV12-4 and TRBJ1-1, with D unresolved. The CDR3 consists of 16 residues. V was clipped by 5 bases and J by 3 bases, with 19 bases between them. The chain's CDR3 is CASSRRLTRTDTEAFF. As DNA, the CDR3 is TGTGCCAGCAGTCGTCGCCTGACGCGCACGGACACTGAAGCTTTCTTT.

This clonotype was found a few times. The V call is TRBV11-3, the J call TRBJ2-1; 8 bases fit TRBD2. The CDR3 is made up of 16 amino acids. Germline-derived CDR1 and CDR2 are SGHNT and YENEEA. V shed 5 bases and J 4 bases; nucleotides not matched to a gene: 10. The CDR3 DNA is TGTGCCAGCAGCCGGGGGGGGACTAGTATGTACAATGAGCAGTTCTTC. It codes for CASSRGGTSMYNEQFF.

This clonotype was detected many times. The chain recombines TRBV2 with TRBJ2-3, with D possibly TRBD2 on 6 matching bases. Germline CDR1 reads SNHLY; CDR2 reads FYNNEI. Trimming took 3 bases from V and 3 from J, leaving 13 bases between them. The CDR3 runs to 15 residues. The CDR3 bases are TGTGCCAGCAGTGAGCTAGCGTCCCTGACAGATACGCAGTATTTT. It is translated as CASSELASLTDTQYF. Together with reference TRBV2 and TRBJ2-3, the CDR3 gives the full variable domain: EPEVTQTPSHQVTQMGQEVILRCVPISNHLYFYWYRQILGQKVEFLVSFYNNEISEKSEIFDDQFSVERPDGSNFTLKIRSTKLEDSAMYFCASSELASLTDTQYFGPGTRLTVL.

This clonotype turned up a few times. V is TRBV3-1 and J is TRBJ2-5; D ambiguous. Between the trimmed V and J ends, which lost 1 base and 4 bases, there was a span of 10 bases. The CDR3 length is 14 residues. Germline V lookup: CDR1 LGHDT, CDR2 YNNKEL (reference sequence). The CDR3 protein is CASSQVTFRETQYF. The CDR3, as DNA: TGTGCCAGCAGCCAAGTAACCTTTCGAGAGACCCAGTACTTC.

This clonotype was counted many times. The rearrangement uses TRBV5-1 and TRBJ2-1; the match to TRBD2 covers 7 bases. From germline, CDR1 is SGHRS and CDR2 YFSETQ. The CDR3 loop spans 16 amino acids. Germline trimming cut 4 bases from V and 5 bases from J; bases unmatched to any gene: 12. CDR3 coding DNA: TGCGCCAGCAGCCTCGGACCGGCGGGAGCCAACAATGAGCAGTTCTTC. Its translation: CASSLGPAGANNEQFF.

The CDR3 region has the DNA TGCAGCGCTAACGACGGACTTGGGACCCAGTACTTC. Translating gives CSANDGLGTQYF. This chain connects TRBV29-1 to TRBJ2-5, with a tentative D call TRBD2 (5 bases). Germline-derived CDR1 and CDR2 are SQVTM and ANQGSEA. Trimming pared 7 bases from V and 7 bases from J, leaving 16 bases between. This CDR3 contains 12 residues.

This clonotype was seen only a few times. V and J are TRBV18 and TRBJ2-2; the D gene is possibly TRBD1 (5 bases). V shed 1 base and J shed 3 bases, with 6 bases lying between them. Germline CDR1 reads KGHSH; CDR2 reads LQKENI. The CDR3 covers 14 residues. The CDR3 coding sequence is TGTGCCAGCTCACCACAACAGGACACCGGGGAGCTGTTTTTT. Translated, it gives CASSPQQDTGELFF.

On this clonotype: Sequence at one end of the junction differs from germline and may be a read error. The chain uses TRBV28 and TRBJ2-4; D remains ambiguous. The length of the CDR3 is 12 residues. Germline V lookup: CDR1 MDHEN, CDR2 SYDVKM. The CDR3 here is CASSFDRAAQHF. CDR3 DNA sequence: TGTGCCAGCAGTTTTGATCGGGCAGCCCAGCACTTC. The full variable domain, completed using reference TRBV28 and TRBJ2-4, is DVKVTQSSRYLVKRTGEKVFLECVQDMDHENMFWYRQDPGLGLRLIYFSYDVKMKEKGDIPEGYSVSREKKERFSLILESASTNQTSMYLCASSFDRAAQHFGAGTRLSVL.

This clonotype showed up just a few times. The chain couples TRBV5-1 to TRBJ2-7; either TRBD1 or TRBD2 may supply D (5 bases each). The germline V gene has CDR1 SGHRS and CDR2 YFSETQ. Between the trimmed V and J ends, which lost 4 bases and 6 bases, there was a span of 23 bases. The CDR3 sequence is 16 residues long. The CDR3 DNA is TGCGCCAGCAGCCCCGGGGACCCCAGGTCTCTCTCCGAGCAGTACTTC. It encodes CASSPGDPRSLSEQYF.

The genes are TRBV25-1 and TRBJ2-5, with unresolved D. Trimming left V 4 bases short and J 9 bases short, with 9 bases between. The V gene's germline CDR1 is MGHDK and CDR2 SYGVNS. CDR3 size: 11 residues. Here the CDR3 DNA reads TGTGCCAGCAGTGTGAGTGTTGCCCAGTACTTC. Protein product: CASSVSVAQYF.

This clonotype was counted only a few times. V usage is TRBV10-3 and J usage is TRBJ2-3; the match to TRBD2 covers 11 bases. Germline assignment: CDR1 ENHRY and CDR2 SYGVKD. V was clipped by 2 bases and J by 2 bases; unmatched bases: 12. CDR3 length: 19 residues. The CDR3 loop is CAISEPAQTSGTLTDTQYF. CDR3 DNA: TGTGCCATCAGTGAGCCCGCTCAGACTAGCGGGACCCTCACAGATACGCAGTATTTT.

V is TRBV10-3 and J is TRBJ2-7, with D perhaps being TRBD1 or TRBD2 (5 bases each). V was shortened by 6 bases and J by 0 bases, with 15 bases between the two germline ends. This CDR3 comprises 15 residues. Per germline, CDR1 ENHRY and CDR2 SYGVKD. The CDR3 DNA reads TGTGCCATCAGCACCCCCAAGGGGAGCTCCTACGAGCAGTACTTC. It yields the protein CAISTPKGSSYEQYF.